Described below is a single T cell receptor beta chain sequence and its context. Its antigen is not identified. In germline, CDR1 is SGHRS, CDR2 YFSETQ. This CDR3 has 14 residues. V trimming: 2 bases; J trimming: 2 bases; junction bases outside the gene matches: 2. TCR beta cDNA libraries had unique molecular identifiers. Between roughly 1 and 10 million T cells gave rise to 500,000 to 650,000 cDNA molecules. Each CDR3 protein is one row after TCRdb ran MiXCR on the PCR reads. The table has fewer than 550,000 distinct CDR3 sequences, about a third seen once. This specimen belongs to a study of post-analysis software for immune sequencing data. Study in general: The study covered relapsing-remitting, secondary progressive and progressive-relapsing courses of multiple sclerosis. Study-level points and caveats: The F measure placed samples prepared in the same batch into strongly shared clusters. Roughly five TRBV segments were more frequent in patients than controls; TRBV5-6, TRBV5-1 and TRBV20-1 belonged to this group.

This TCR derives from a girl aged 2 to 17 with multiple sclerosis. V is TRBV5-1 and J is TRBJ2-3; 7 bases line up with TRBD1. Sequenced input: blood. The CDR3 is CASSFGTATDTQYF. CDR3 sequence (DNA): TGCGCCAGCAGCTTTGGGACAGCCACAGATACGCAGTATTTT.